These 21 T cell receptor beta chains were all obtained from the same sample, sequenced in a study of molecular identifiers for immune sequencing clone quantification. TCRdb passed the PCR reads through MiXCR, listing each CDR3 protein once. This repertoire shows around 320,000 distinct CDR3 sequences, about 22% found once; its top ten account for roughly 0.7%. Sequenced input: naive CD8+ T cells from blood, with Jurkat cell RNA spiked in. Noted subset: FACS-sorted CD8+CD4-CCR7+CD45RA+ naive T cells. Receptors originate from a human donor in good health. Some libraries in this study had Jurkat cell RNA spiked in.

This clonotype has more than one count but fewer than ten. V and J are TRBV4-3 and TRBJ2-7, with D perhaps TRBD1 (6 bases). Trimming removed 4 bases at V and 1 base at J, with 14 bases between. Germline V gene lookup returns CDR1 LGHNA and CDR2 YSLEER. CDR3 length equals 15 residues. The CDR3 sequence: CASSLGVQGSYEQYF. In DNA form, the CDR3 reads TGCGCCAGCAGCCTTGGCGTACAGGGATCCTACGAGCAGTACTTC.

This clonotype was seen a handful of times. This sequence joins TRBV27 and TRBJ2-7, with TRBD1 matching 10 bases. CDR3 size: 15 residues. J gave up 2 bases and V 3 bases, and 4 bases lay outside the gene matches. Germline V CDR1 and CDR2: MNHEY, SMNVEV (reference sequence). The CDR3 sequence is CASSLSGTGAYEQYF. CDR3 coding DNA: TGTGCCAGCAGTTTGTCCGGGACAGGGGCCTACGAGCAGTACTTC.

This clonotype occurred many times. The rearrangement links TRBV29-1 to TRBJ1-2; possible D gene TRBD1, 5 bases. V shed 4 bases and J shed 5 bases, with 8 bases lying between them. Per the germline V gene, CDR1 is SQVTM and CDR2 is ANQGSEA. This CDR3 has 11 residues. This CDR3 reads CSVVGVYGYTF. The CDR3 coding sequence is TGCAGCGTTGTGGGGGTATATGGCTACACCTTC.

Points on this clonotype: This clone may be a read error of a much larger clone one base away. This rearrangement joins TRBV30 to TRBJ2-7; the D call may be TRBD1 or TRBD2 (5 bases each). Germline CDR1 GTSNPN, CDR2 SVGIG (reference sequence). This CDR3 has 13 residues. The CDR3 here is CAWKKTVDYVQYF. CDR3 DNA: TGTGCCTGGAAGAAGACAGTCGACTACGTGCAGTACTTC.

This clonotype has a handful of counts. The chain uses TRBV9 and TRBJ1-5; D might be TRBD1 (5 bases). CDR3 size: 16 residues. Per germline, CDR1 SGDLS and CDR2 YYNGEE. V lost 1 base and J 0 bases, leaving 11 bases between the germline ends. As DNA, the CDR3 is TGTGCCAGCAGCGTAATGACAGCTTATAGCAATCAGCCCCAGCATTTT. Residues: CASSVMTAYSNQPQHF.

V gene TRBV19 combines with J gene TRBJ2-7; the D gene could be TRBD1 or TRBD2 (6 bases each). The ends were cut back, 3 bases at V and 0 bases at J, with 12 bases in the middle. From germline, CDR1 is LNHDA and CDR2 SQIVND (reference sequence). The CDR3 is made up of 15 amino acids. The CDR3 reads CASSIGGGPSYEQYF. The DNA for the CDR3 is TGTGCCAGTAGTATTGGAGGGGGGCCCTCCTACGAGCAGTACTTC.

This clonotype was recorded at least ten times. The V gene is TRBV7-9, the J gene TRBJ2-3, with 14 bases aligning to TRBD2. V was clipped by 5 bases and J by 2 bases; unmatched bases: 12. Germline CDR1 is SEHNR and CDR2 is FQNEAQ (reference sequence). The CDR3 is 19 amino acids. DNA of the CDR3: TGTGCCAGCAGCCCGCGGACTAGCGGGAGGACCTCCTCCACAGATACGCAGTATTTT. Its protein is CASSPRTSGRTSSTDTQYF. The full variable domain, completed using reference TRBV7-9 and TRBJ2-3, is DTGVSQNPRHKITKRGQNVTFRCDPISEHNRLYWYRQTLGQGPEFLTYFQNEAQLEKSRLLSDRFSAERPKGSFSTLEIQRTEQGDSAMYLCASSPRTSGRTSSTDTQYFGPGTRLTVL.

This chain joins TRBV12-3 or TRBV12-4 and TRBJ2-1; 12 nucleotides match TRBD2. The CDR3 spans 14 residues. V was clipped by 6 bases and J by 10 bases; unmatched bases: 7. The CDR3, as DNA: TGTGCCAGCAGCTCGGCTAGCGGGGGGGCGGAGCAGTTCTTC. It translates to CASSSASGGAEQFF.

This clonotype was counted a few times. The J gene is TRBJ2-3, the V gene TRBV5-1; D is perhaps TRBD2 (5 bases). This CDR3 is built from 13 residues. Trimming took off 5 bases at V and 2 bases at J, with 9 bases between the two ends. CDR1 is SGHRS and CDR2 is YFSETQ in the germline V gene. The chain's CDR3 is CASRGLNTDTQYF. CDR3 sequence (DNA): TGCGCCAGCAGAGGACTGAACACAGATACGCAGTATTTT.

Concerning this clonotype itself: A read error may be the cause here, since a much bigger clone is one base away. This chain joins TRBV7-9 and TRBJ1-1, with a possible D match to TRBD1 (6 bases). Trimming pared 3 bases from V and 1 base from J, leaving 15 bases between. CDR3 length: 16 amino acids. CDR1 and CDR2 from the germline V gene are SEHNR and FQNEAQ (reference sequence). This chain's CDR3 is CASSFPLQGSNTEAFF. Here the CDR3 DNA reads TGTGCCAGCAGCTTTCCTCTCCAGGGGTCGAACACTGAAGCTTTCTTT.

This clonotype occurred many times. This chain connects TRBV7-8 to TRBJ2-2, with D unresolved. Trimming cost V 3 bases and J 0 bases, with 5 bases left between them. The germline V gene encodes CDR1 SGHVS and CDR2 FQNEAQ. The CDR3 spans 14 residues. The CDR3 region is CASSFGPNTGELFF. CDR3 in DNA: TGTGCCAGCAGCTTCGGACCGAACACCGGGGAGCTGTTTTTT. The full variable domain, rest sourced from reference TRBV7-8 and TRBJ2-2, is GAGVSQSPRYKVAKRGQDVALRCDPISGHVSLFWYQQALGQGPEFLTYFQNEAQLDKSGLPSDRFFAERPEGSVSTLKIQRTQQEDSAVYLCASSFGPNTGELFFGEGSRLTVL.

The chain is built from TRBV11-3 and TRBJ2-7, with 11 positions matching TRBD2. The CDR3 loop spans 16 amino acids. The V gene end was trimmed by 5 bases and the J gene end by 2 bases; junction bases not matched to a gene: 8. CDR1 and CDR2 from the germline V gene are SGHNT and YENEEA. This CDR3 reads CASSLTDSGGAYEQYF. The CDR3 nucleotides are TGTGCCAGCAGCCTAACAGATAGCGGGGGGGCCTACGAGCAGTACTTC.

Here the CDR3 DNA reads TGTGCCAGCAGTCTCCAAGCCCACTACGAGCAGTACTTC. Translating gives CASSLQAHYEQYF. The rearrangement uses TRBV27 and TRBJ2-7, with unresolved D. The V end was cut by 5 bases, the J end by 3 bases, with 11 bases between. Germline values: CDR1 MNHEY, CDR2 SMNVEV (reference sequence). This CDR3 contains 13 residues.

In regard to this clonotype: This may come from a read error, since a much larger clone is one base off. The chain carries TRBV28 and TRBJ2-2; 9 nucleotides line up with TRBD2. This CDR3 region has 15 residues. Germline CDR1 reads MDHEN; CDR2 reads SYDVKM. The CDR3 loop reads CASKVSGSYGGKLFF. CDR3 DNA sequence: TGTGCCAGCAAAGTTAGCGGGAGCTATGGCGGGAAGCTGTTTTTT.

Points on this clonotype: This may come from a read error, since a much larger clone is one base off. The chain joins TRBV6-5 to TRBJ2-1; 7 bases are a match to TRBD2. The germline CDR1 and CDR2 sequences are MNHEY and SVGAGI. This CDR3 contains 15 residues. DNA of the CDR3: TGTGCCAGCGGTTATGACCCTAGCGGTTGGGGTGAGCAGTTCTTC. It yields the protein CASGYDPSGWGEQFF.

The chain employs TRBV14 and TRBJ2-3; the D is unclear. V shed 0 bases and J shed 6 bases, with 10 bases lying between them. The CDR3 is made up of 14 amino acids. Germline V CDR1 and CDR2: SGHDN, FVKESK. CDR3 coding DNA: TGTGCCAGCAGCCAAGACTGGGGATTCGATACGCAGTATTTT. Translation: CASSQDWGFDTQYF.

The J gene is TRBJ1-2, the V gene TRBV29-1; D is undetermined. The germline V gene has CDR1 SQVTM and CDR2 ANQGSEA. The CDR3 sequence is 14 residues long. V dropped 2 bases and J dropped 6 bases, with 16 bases sitting between them. This chain's CDR3 is CSVERSDLPHGYTF. Written as DNA, the CDR3 is TGCAGCGTTGAAAGGTCAGACCTTCCCCATGGCTACACCTTC.

The sample holds a few counts of this clonotype. The rearrangement links TRBV11-2 to TRBJ2-7, with 7 bases matching TRBD2. Trimming cost V 5 bases and J 6 bases; bases outside gene matches: 16. The CDR3 spans 16 residues. In germline, CDR1 is SGHAT, CDR2 FQNNGV. CDR3 nucleotides: TGTGCCAGCAGCCCAACGCCGACGGGACTAACAGTCGAGCAGTACTTC. It yields the protein CASSPTPTGLTVEQYF.

The chain uses TRBV6-5 and TRBJ1-6; D gene uncertain. Germline CDR1 MNHEY, CDR2 SVGAGI. With 3 bases removed from V and 6 bases from J, the gap between germline ends came to 15 bases. This CDR3 region has 16 residues. The CDR3 DNA follows: TGTGCCAGCAGTTATACGGCCGATGGCCGTAATTCACCCCTCCACTTT. Its translation is CASSYTADGRNSPLHF.

Concerning this clonotype: This sequence may be a read error, since a much larger clone differs from it by one base. This chain joins TRBV2 and TRBJ2-3; 10 nucleotides line up with TRBD2. J gave up 4 bases and V 0 bases, and 10 bases lay outside the gene matches. The CDR3 has 18 residues. The germline gives CDR1 SNHLY, CDR2 FYNNEI. CDR3 in DNA: TGTGCCAGCAGTGAAGCGGACCCGGAACTAGCGGGGTCAGATACGCAGTATTTT. Residues: CASSEADPELAGSDTQYF.

The chain is built from TRBV7-9 and TRBJ2-3; D ambiguous. In germline, CDR1 is SEHNR, CDR2 FQNEAQ (reference sequence). This CDR3 spans 12 amino acids. V lost 5 bases, J lost 6 bases, and 9 bases lay in between. The CDR3 bases are TGTGCCAGCAGCCCCGCGTTGGATACGCAGTATTTT. It yields the protein CASSPALDTQYF.